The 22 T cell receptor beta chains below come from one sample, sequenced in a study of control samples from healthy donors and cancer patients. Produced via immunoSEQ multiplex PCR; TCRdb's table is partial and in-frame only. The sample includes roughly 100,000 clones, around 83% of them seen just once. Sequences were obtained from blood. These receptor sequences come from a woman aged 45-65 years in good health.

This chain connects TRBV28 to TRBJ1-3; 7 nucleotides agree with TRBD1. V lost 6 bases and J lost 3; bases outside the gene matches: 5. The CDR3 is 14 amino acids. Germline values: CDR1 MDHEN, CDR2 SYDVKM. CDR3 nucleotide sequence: TGTGCCAGCAGCCAACAGGGGTATGGAAACACCATATATTTT. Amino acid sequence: CASSQQGYGNTIYF.

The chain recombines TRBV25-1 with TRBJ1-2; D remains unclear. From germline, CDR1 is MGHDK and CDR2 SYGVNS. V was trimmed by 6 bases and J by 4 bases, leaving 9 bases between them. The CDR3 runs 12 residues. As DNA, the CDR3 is TGTGCCAGCAGGACTGAGGGCTATGGCTACACCTTC. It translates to CASRTEGYGYTF.

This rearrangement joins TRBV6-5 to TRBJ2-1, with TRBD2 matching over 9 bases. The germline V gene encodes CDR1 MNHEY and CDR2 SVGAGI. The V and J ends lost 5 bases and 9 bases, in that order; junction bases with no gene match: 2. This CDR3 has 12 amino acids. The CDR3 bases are TGTGCCAGCAGTAAACTAGCGGGTGAGCAGTTCTTC. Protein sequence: CASSKLAGEQFF.

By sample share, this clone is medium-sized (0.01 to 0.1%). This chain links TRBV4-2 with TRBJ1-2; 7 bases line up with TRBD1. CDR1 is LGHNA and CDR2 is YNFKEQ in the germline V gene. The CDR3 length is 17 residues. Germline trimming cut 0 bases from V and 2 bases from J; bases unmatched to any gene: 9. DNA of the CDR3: TGTGCCAGCAGCCAAGATGAAGGGGACAGCCCAAACTATGGCTACACCTTC. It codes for CASSQDEGDSPNYGYTF.

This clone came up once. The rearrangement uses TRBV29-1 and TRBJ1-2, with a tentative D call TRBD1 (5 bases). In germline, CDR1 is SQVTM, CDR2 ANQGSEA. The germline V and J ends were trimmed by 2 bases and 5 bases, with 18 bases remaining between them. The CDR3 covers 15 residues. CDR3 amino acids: CSVELAGAKDYGYTF. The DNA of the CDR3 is TGCAGCGTTGAACTCGCCGGGGCGAAGGATTATGGCTACACCTTC. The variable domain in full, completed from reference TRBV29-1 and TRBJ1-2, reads SAVISQKPSRDICQRGTSLTIQCQVDSQVTMMFWYRQQPGQSLTLIATANQGSEATYESGFVIDKFPISRPNLTFSTLTVSNMSPEDSSIYLCSVELAGAKDYGYTFGSGTRLTVV.

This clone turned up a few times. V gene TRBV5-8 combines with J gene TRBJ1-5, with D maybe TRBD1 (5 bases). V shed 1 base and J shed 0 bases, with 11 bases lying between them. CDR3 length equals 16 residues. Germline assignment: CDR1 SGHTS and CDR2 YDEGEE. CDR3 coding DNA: TGTGCCAGCAGCTTGTGGCGGGGGAATAGCAATCAGCCCCAGCATTTT. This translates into CASSLWRGNSNQPQHF. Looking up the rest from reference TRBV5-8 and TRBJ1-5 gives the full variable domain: EAGVTQSPTHLIKTRGQQATLRCSPISGHTSVYWYQQALGLGLQFLLWYDEGEERNRGNFPPRFSGRQFPNYSSELNVNALELEDSALYLCASSLWRGNSNQPQHFGDGTRLSIL.

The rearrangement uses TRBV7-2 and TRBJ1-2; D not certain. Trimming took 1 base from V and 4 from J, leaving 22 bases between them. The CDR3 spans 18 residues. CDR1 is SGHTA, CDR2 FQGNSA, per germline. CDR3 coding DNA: TGTGCCAGCAGCTTAGAAGGGCGTACGCTTGGAAAGGGCTATGGCTACACCTTC. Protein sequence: CASSLEGRTLGKGYGYTF.

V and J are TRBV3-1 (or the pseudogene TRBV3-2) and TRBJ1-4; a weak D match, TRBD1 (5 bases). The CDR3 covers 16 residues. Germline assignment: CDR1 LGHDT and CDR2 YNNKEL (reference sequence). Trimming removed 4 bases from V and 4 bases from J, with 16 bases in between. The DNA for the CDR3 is TGTGCCAGCAGCCTCGGGTGGGGGACTCGTAATGAAAAACTGTTTTTT. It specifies CASSLGWGTRNEKLFF.

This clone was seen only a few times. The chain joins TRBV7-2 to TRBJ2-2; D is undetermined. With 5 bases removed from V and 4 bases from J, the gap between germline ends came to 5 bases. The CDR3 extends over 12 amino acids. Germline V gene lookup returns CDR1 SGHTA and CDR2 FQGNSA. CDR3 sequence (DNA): TGTGCCAGCAGCCAGATCACCGGGGAGCTGTTTTTT. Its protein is CASSQITGELFF. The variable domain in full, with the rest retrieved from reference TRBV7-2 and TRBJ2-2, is GAGVSQSPSNKVTEKGKDVELRCDPISGHTALYWYRQSLGQGLEFLIYFQGNSAPDKSGLPSDRFSAERTGGSVSTLTIQRTQQEDSAVYLCASSQITGELFFGEGSRLTVL.

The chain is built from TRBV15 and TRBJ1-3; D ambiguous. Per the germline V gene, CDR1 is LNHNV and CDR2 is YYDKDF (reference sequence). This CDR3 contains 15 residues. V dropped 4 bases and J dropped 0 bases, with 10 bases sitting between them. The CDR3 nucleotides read TGTGCCACCAGCAATGCGCGGCCCTCTGGAAACACCATATATTTT. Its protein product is CATSNARPSGNTIYF.

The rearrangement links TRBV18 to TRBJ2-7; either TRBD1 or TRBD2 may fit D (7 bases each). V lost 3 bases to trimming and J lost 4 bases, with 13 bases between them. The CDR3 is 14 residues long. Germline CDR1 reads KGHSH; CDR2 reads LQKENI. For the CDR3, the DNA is TGTGCCAGCTCACCTCCAGGGGGAGGGTACGAGCAGTACTTC. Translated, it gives CASSPPGGGYEQYF.

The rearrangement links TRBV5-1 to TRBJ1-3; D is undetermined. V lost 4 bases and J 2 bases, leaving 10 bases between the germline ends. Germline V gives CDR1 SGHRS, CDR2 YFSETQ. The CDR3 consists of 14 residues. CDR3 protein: CASSPGVAGNTIYF. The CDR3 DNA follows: TGCGCCAGCAGCCCTGGGGTAGCTGGAAACACCATATATTTT.

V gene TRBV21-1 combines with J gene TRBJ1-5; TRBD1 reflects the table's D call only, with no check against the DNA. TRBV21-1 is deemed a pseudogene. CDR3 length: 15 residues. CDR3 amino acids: CASSKAGQGGQPQHF. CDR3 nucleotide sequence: TGTGCCAGCAGCAAAGCGGGACAGGGCGGGCAGCCCCAGCATTTT.

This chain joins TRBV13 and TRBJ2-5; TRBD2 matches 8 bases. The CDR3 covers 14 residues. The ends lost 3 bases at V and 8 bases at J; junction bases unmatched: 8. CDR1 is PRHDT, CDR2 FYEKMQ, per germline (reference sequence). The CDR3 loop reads CASSFGLADSTQYF. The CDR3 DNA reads TGTGCCAGCAGCTTTGGACTAGCAGATAGTACCCAGTACTTC.

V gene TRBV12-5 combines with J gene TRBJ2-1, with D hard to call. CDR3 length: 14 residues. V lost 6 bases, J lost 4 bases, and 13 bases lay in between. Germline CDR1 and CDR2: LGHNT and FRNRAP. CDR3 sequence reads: CASGPPAAYNEQFF. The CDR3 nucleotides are TGTGCTAGTGGCCCCCCAGCTGCTTACAATGAGCAGTTCTTC.

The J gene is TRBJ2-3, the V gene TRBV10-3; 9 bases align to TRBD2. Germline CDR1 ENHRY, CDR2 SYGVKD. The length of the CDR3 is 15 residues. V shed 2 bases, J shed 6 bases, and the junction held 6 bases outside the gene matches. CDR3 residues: CAISEAGGGADTQYF. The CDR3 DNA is TGTGCCATCAGTGAGGCGGGCGGGGGGGCCGATACGCAGTATTTT.

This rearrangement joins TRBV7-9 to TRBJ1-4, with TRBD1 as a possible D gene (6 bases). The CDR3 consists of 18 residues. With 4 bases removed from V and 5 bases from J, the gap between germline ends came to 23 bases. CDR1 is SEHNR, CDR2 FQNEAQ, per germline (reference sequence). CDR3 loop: CASSSPLLRTETNEKLFF. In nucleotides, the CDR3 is TGTGCCAGCAGCTCACCTCTATTGCGGACAGAGACCAATGAAAAACTGTTTTTT.

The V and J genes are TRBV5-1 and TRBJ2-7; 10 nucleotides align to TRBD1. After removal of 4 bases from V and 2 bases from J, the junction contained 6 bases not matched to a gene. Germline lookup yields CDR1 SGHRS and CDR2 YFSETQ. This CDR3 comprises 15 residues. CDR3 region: CASSPSGTGAYEQYF. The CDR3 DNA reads TGCGCCAGCAGCCCATCCGGGACAGGGGCCTACGAGCAGTACTTC.

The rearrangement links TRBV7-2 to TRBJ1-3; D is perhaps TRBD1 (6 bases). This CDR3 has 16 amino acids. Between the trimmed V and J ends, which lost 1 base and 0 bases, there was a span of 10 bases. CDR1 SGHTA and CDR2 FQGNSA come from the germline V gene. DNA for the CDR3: TGTGCCAGCAGCTTAGTTACAGGGAACTCTGGAAACACCATATATTTT. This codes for CASSLVTGNSGNTIYF.

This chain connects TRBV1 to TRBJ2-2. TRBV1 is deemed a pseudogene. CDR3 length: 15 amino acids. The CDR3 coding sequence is TGCACCAGCAGCTCGACCACGGAAAACACCGGGGAGCTGTTTTTT. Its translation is CTSSSTTENTGELFF.

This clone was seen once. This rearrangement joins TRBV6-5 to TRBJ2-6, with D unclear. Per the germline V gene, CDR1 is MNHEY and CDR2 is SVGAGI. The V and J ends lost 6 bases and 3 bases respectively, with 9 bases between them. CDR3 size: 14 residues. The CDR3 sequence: CASSHSGGANVLTF. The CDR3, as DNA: TGTGCCAGCAGCCACAGTGGTGGGGCCAACGTCCTGACTTTC.

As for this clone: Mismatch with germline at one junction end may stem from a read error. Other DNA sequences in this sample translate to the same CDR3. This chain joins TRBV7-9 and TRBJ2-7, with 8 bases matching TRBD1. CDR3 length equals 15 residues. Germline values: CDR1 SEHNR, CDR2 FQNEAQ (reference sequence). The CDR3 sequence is CASSSRAGGFYEQYF. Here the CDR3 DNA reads TGTGCCAGCAGCTCTCGGGCAGGGGGCTTTTACGAGCAGTACTTT.